What follows are 3 T cell receptor beta chains derived from one specimen sequenced in a study of blood T cell repertoires in COVID-19. The data were produced by immunoSEQ multiplex PCR, yet TCRdb's version contains in-frame clones alone and is incomplete. The repertoire holds around 700,000 clones, around 90% seen once, with roughly 0.26% in the top ten. Sequences were obtained from peripheral blood. The origin of the receptors is a woman between 18 and 30 years old with acute or convalescent COVID-19.

This chain links TRBV10-3 with TRBJ2-7; possible D gene TRBD2, 5 bases. The V end lost 8 bases, the J end lost 2 bases, and 16 bases lay between the germline ends. Looked up from germline, CDR1 is ENHRY and CDR2 is SYGVKD. The CDR3 is 14 amino acids. The CDR3 here is CAIGSYRAPYEQYF. CDR3 nucleotides: TGTGCCATCGGGAGTTACCGGGCCCCCTACGAGCAGTACTTC.

V gene TRBV6-4 combines with J gene TRBJ2-1; 10 nucleotides line up with TRBD2. The V segment lost 5 bases and the J segment 1 base; nucleotides outside the gene matches: 2. This CDR3 comprises 15 residues. Germline assignment: CDR1 MRHNA and CDR2 SNTAGT. The CDR3 DNA is TGTGCCAGCAGTACTAGCGGGGATTCCTACAATGAGCAGTTCTTC. The encoded protein is CASSTSGDSYNEQFF.

The V and J genes are TRBV4-1 and TRBJ1-6, with 9 bases lining up with TRBD1. This CDR3 is 17 amino acids long. V lost 4 bases to trimming and J lost 7 bases; unmatched junction nucleotides: 11. Germline CDR1 and CDR2: MGHRA and YSYEKL. The DNA of the CDR3 is TGCGCCAGCAGCCGCATCCCGACAGGGGGTTGGAATTCACCCCTCCACTTT. This gives the protein CASSRIPTGGWNSPLHF.